Each of the 20 T cell receptor beta chains below was sequenced from the same sample in a study of CXCR3-negative and CXCR3-positive naive CD8 T cells (dated by TCRdb to about 2019). Beyond this particular receptor, the publication reports: TRB CDR3s from CXCR3-positive naive cells showed higher hydrophobicity (lower Kidera factor 4), lower energy, and higher strength and volume indices than CXCR3-negative naive cells.

Instrument on record: NextSeq 550. The Human TCR Profiling Kit (MiLaboratory) was used to prepare UMI-labeled 5' RACE TRB cDNA libraries. With the reads reprocessed by TCRdb, a single entry stands for each CDR3 protein sequence and no DNA is reported. The sample's own table lists 5,000 to 6,500 distinct CDR3 sequences. The ten most abundant clones make up 1.4% of the sample. Their antigens are not known. The sequenced material came from naive CXCR3+ CD8+ T cells from blood. The cell subset or site label, read with the paper, signifies: CD45RO-CCR7+CD27+CD95- naive CD8+ T cells expressing CXCR3 (TNR3+). The receptor source for this set is a human donor in good health. Some clones in this sample may be carry-over from other donors' samples.

This clonotype is classed as medium-sized by frequency. The chain carries TRBV4-1 and TRBJ2-1; TCRdb lists TRBD2, though no DNA is available to test this call. The CDR3 is 16 amino acids. CDR1 MGHRA and CDR2 YSYEKL come from the germline V gene. The CDR3: CASSQGLAGVGGEQFF.

The chain joins TRBV15 to TRBJ2-1; TCRdb picks TRBD2, but there is no DNA to check that call. The CDR3 is 19 residues long. Germline V gene data show CDR1 as LNHNV and CDR2 as YYDKDF (reference sequence). The CDR3 loop is CATSRGVAGGPRGRDEQFF.

The chain recombines TRBV7-9 with TRBJ1-1. Looked up from germline, CDR1 is SEHNR and CDR2 is FQNEAQ (reference sequence). CDR3 length: 14 residues. The CDR3 reads CASSLGEWNTEAFF.

This clonotype is medium-sized by frequency. The chain joins TRBV7-2 to TRBJ2-5; TCRdb selects TRBD2, and the lack of DNA leaves this call unchecked. CDR1 SGHTA and CDR2 FQGNSA come from the germline V gene. The CDR3 runs to 15 residues. The CDR3 region is CASSSRTSGEETQYF. The entire variable domain, with the rest obtained from reference TRBV7-2 and TRBJ2-5, is as follows: GAGVSQSPSNKVTEKGKDVELRCDPISGHTALYWYRQSLGQGLEFLIYFQGNSAPDKSGLPSDRFSAERTGGSVSTLTIQRTQQEDSAVYLCASSSRTSGEETQYFGPGTRLLVL.

This clonotype ranks as medium-sized in terms of frequency. The chain uses TRBV7-8 and TRBJ2-4; the D gene TCRdb calls, TRBD1, cannot be checked with no DNA. In germline, CDR1 is SGHVS, CDR2 FQNEAQ. CDR3 length: 21 residues. The CDR3 loop is CASSLELLGGPRLLAKNIQYF.

Frequency places this clonotype as medium-sized. This rearrangement joins TRBV28 to TRBJ2-1. The CDR3 loop spans 12 amino acids. The germline CDR1 and CDR2 sequences are MDHEN and SYDVKM. The CDR3 loop reads CASSPPWNEQFF.

This clonotype is classed as medium-sized by frequency. The chain couples TRBV29-1 to TRBJ2-3; TCRdb's D call of TRBD1 is untestable without DNA. Germline V gives CDR1 SQVTM, CDR2 ANQGSEA. The CDR3 loop spans 13 amino acids. CDR3 sequence reads: CSVIGTGIDTQYF.

V is TRBV4-1 and J is TRBJ2-1; TCRdb designates TRBD2, a call that cannot be tested without DNA. CDR1 and CDR2 from the germline V gene are MGHRA and YSYEKL. The CDR3 is 16 residues long. The chain's CDR3 is CASSRLLAGGFDEQFF.

This clonotype shows up as medium-sized by frequency. The chain employs TRBV7-9 and TRBJ1-1. Per germline, CDR1 SEHNR and CDR2 FQNEAQ (reference sequence). This CDR3 is built from 16 residues. CDR3 residues: CASSVTTGRENTEAFF. Full variable domain (outside the CDR3, taken from reference TRBV7-9 and TRBJ1-1): DTGVSQNPRHKITKRGQNVTFRCDPISEHNRLYWYRQTLGQGPEFLTYFQNEAQLEKSRLLSDRFSAERPKGSFSTLEIQRTEQGDSAMYLCASSVTTGRENTEAFFGQGTRLTVV.

The rearrangement uses TRBV7-8 and TRBJ2-7. Germline-derived CDR1 and CDR2 are SGHVS and FQNEAQ. The CDR3 is 15 residues long. This CDR3 reads CASSFALASSYEQYF.

Its frequency marks this clonotype as medium-sized (0.01 to 0.1%). The rearrangement uses TRBV9 and TRBJ1-2; the TRBD1 assignment by TCRdb is unverifiable without DNA. This CDR3 is 16 amino acids long. The germline V gene has CDR1 SGDLS and CDR2 YYNGEE. The CDR3 sequence: CASSEGSGTGGLGYTF.

This clonotype registers medium-sized by frequency. V and J are TRBV4-3 and TRBJ2-1; the TCRdb call, TRBD2, lacks DNA for checking. From germline, CDR1 is LGHNA and CDR2 YSLEER. The CDR3 has 16 residues. The CDR3 sequence: CASSQITSPYGNEQFF.

Considering frequency, this clonotype is medium-sized (0.01 to 0.1%). This chain uses TRBV29-1 with TRBJ1-3. Germline CDR1 and CDR2: SQVTM and ANQGSEA. This CDR3 has 13 residues. The CDR3 is CSVLPDSGNTIYF.

This clonotype counts as medium-sized (0.01 to 0.1%) by frequency. V usage is TRBV7-9 and J usage is TRBJ1-4; without DNA, the TCRdb call of TRBD1 cannot be checked. The CDR3 has 13 amino acids. CDR1 and CDR2 from the germline V gene are SEHNR and FQNEAQ (reference sequence). The CDR3 loop is CASSPRGKVELFF.

This clonotype registers medium-sized by frequency. The chain carries TRBV29-1 and TRBJ2-1. The CDR3 consists of 13 residues. The V gene's germline CDR1 is SQVTM and CDR2 ANQGSEA. The CDR3 region is CSVGGRAYNEQFF.

According to its frequency, this clonotype is medium-sized. The rearrangement uses TRBV29-1 and TRBJ2-1; TCRdb selects TRBD1, and the lack of DNA leaves this call unchecked. Germline CDR1 and CDR2: SQVTM and ANQGSEA. This CDR3 comprises 14 residues. This CDR3 reads CSVPYGQGAFEQFF.

This chain joins TRBV29-1 and TRBJ2-5; TCRdb returns TRBD1, unconfirmable since there is no DNA. Germline loops: CDR1 SQVTM, CDR2 ANQGSEA. The CDR3 consists of 12 residues. The CDR3 here is CSATGGEETQYF.

This sequence joins TRBV6-5 and TRBJ1-2; the TCRdb call, TRBD1, lacks DNA for checking. CDR1 MNHEY and CDR2 SVGAGI come from the germline V gene. The CDR3 is made up of 12 amino acids. CDR3: CASSPGDMGYTF.

CDR3 in amino acids: CSVVGSGRAWEQFF. The chain employs TRBV29-1 and TRBJ2-1; the D call from TCRdb, TRBD2, cannot be confirmed without DNA. The germline gives CDR1 SQVTM, CDR2 ANQGSEA. CDR3 size: 14 residues.

V gene TRBV7-9 combines with J gene TRBJ2-1; TCRdb names TRBD2, which stays unverified in the absence of DNA. From germline, CDR1 is SEHNR and CDR2 FQNEAQ (reference sequence). The CDR3 sequence is 13 residues long. The CDR3 reads CASSLGATAEQFF.